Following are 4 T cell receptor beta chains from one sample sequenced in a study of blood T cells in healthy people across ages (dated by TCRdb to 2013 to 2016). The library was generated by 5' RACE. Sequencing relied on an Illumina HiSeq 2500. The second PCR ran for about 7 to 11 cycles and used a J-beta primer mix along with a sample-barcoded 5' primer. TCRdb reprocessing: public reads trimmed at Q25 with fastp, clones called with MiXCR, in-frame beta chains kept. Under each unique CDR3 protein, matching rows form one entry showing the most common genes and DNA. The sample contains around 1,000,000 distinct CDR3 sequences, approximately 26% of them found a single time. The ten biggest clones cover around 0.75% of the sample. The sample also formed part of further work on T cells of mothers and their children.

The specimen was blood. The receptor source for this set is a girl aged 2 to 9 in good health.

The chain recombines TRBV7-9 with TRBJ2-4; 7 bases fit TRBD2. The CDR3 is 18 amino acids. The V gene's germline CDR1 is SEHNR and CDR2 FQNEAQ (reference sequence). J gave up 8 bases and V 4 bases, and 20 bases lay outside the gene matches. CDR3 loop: CASSSSPRPSGGSDIQYF. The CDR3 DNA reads TGTGCCAGCAGCTCCTCGCCACGCCCTAGCGGCGGGTCGGACATTCAGTACTTC.

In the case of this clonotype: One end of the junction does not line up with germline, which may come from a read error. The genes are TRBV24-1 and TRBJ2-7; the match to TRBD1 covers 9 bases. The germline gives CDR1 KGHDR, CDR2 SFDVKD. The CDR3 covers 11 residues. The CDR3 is CATSDSTGGFF. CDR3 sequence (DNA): TGTGCCACCAGTGATTCGACAGGGGGGTTCTTC.

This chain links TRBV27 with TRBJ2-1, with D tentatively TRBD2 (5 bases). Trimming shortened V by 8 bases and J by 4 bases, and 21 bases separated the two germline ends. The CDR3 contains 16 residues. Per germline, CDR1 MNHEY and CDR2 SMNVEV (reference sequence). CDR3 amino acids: CASSMTGINGYNEQFF. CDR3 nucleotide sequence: TGTGCCAGCTCAATGACGGGGATAAATGGGTACAATGAGCAGTTCTTC.

CDR3 sequence: CASTRTSGRGDTQYF. CDR3 in DNA: TGTGCCAGTACTCGGACTAGCGGGAGAGGAGATACGCAGTATTTT. This chain links TRBV12-3 or TRBV12-4 with TRBJ2-3, with 13 bases matching TRBD2. Trimming removed 9 bases from V and 5 bases from J; junction bases left unmatched: 8. There are 15 residues in the CDR3.